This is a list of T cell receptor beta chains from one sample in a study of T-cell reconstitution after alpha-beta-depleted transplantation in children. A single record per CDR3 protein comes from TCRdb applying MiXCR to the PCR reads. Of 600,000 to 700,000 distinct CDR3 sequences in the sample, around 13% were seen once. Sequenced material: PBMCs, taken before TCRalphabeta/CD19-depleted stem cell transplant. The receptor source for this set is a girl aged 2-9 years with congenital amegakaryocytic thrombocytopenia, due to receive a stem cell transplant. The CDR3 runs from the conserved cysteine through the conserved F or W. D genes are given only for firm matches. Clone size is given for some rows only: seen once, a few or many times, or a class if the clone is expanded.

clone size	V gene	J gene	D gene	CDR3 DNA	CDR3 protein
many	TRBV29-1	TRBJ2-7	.	TGCAGCGTTGAGTTGCGGGGAAAGCCCTACGAGCAGTACTTC	CSVELRGKPYEQYF
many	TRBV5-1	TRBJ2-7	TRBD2	TGCGCCAGCAGCTTGGGGATTAGCGGGAGTCGTACCTACGAGCAGTACTTC	CASSLGISGSRTYEQYF
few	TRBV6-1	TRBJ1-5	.	TGTGCCAGCAGGAGAAGGAGAGATCAGCCCCAGCATTTT	CASRRRRDQPQHF
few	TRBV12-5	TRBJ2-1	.	TGTGCTAGTGGTTTGAGCGGGCTAGCCTCCTACAATGAGCAGTTCTTC	CASGLSGLASYNEQFF
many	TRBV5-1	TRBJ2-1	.	TGCGCCAGCAGCTTGGTTCCGGGTCGCTCCTACAATGAGCAGTTCTTC	CASSLVPGRSYNEQFF
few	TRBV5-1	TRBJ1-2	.	TGCGCCAGCAGCTTCGGACCGACCATTAACTATGGCTACACCTTC	CASSFGPTINYGYTF
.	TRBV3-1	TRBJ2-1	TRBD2	TGTGCCAGCAGCCGGGGACTAGCGGGAGTGGATGAGCAGTTCTTC	CASSRGLAGVDEQFF
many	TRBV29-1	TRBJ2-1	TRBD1	TGCAGCGTTGAAGGCCGGGACAGGGGTTCCTACAATGAGCAGTTCTTC	CSVEGRDRGSYNEQFF
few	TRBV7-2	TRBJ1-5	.	TGTGCCAGCAGCTTATATAGGACAGAATTCAATCAGCCCCAGCATTTT	CASSLYRTEFNQPQHF
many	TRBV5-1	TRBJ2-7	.	TGCGCCAGCACGTCCGGGGTCTCCTACGAGCAGTACTTC	CASTSGVSYEQYF
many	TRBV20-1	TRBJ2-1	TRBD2	TGCAGTGCCGACATAGCGGGAACCTACAATGAGCAGTTCTTC	CSADIAGTYNEQFF
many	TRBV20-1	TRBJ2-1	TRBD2	TGCAGTGCTAGGGCGGGGGGACGGGACGGCGAGCAGTTCTTC	CSARAGGRDGEQFF
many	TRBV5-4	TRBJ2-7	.	TGTGCCAGCAGCATGGGACCGCTTTCCTATTACGAGCAGTACTTC	CASSMGPLSYYEQYF
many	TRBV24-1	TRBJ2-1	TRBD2	TGTGCCACCAGTGGACAGCGGGAGGACTCCTACAATGAGCAGTTCTTC	CATSGQREDSYNEQFF
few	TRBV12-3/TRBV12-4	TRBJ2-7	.	TGTGCCAGCAGTTTTAGTCAGGAATCTAGCGAGCAGTACTTC	CASSFSQESSEQYF
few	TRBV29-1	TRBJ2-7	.	TGCAGCGTTGCGCAGGGTGAGGTCTACGAGCAGTACTTC	CSVAQGEVYEQYF
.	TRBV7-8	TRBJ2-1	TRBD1	TGTGCCAGCAGCGGACCCGGGACAGGGAATGACAATGAGCAGTTCTTC	CASSGPGTGNDNEQFF
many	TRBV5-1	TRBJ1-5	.	TGCGCCACCCGGGAGACACCTAGCAATCAGCCCCAGCATTTT	CATRETPSNQPQHF
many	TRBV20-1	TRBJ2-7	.	TGCAGTGCTCTATCGAACTCGAGGACAGAATTCTACGAGCAGTACTTC	CSALSNSRTEFYEQYF
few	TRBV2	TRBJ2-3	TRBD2	TGTGCCAGCACCAGGACTAGCGCGACAGATACGCAGTATTTT	CASTRTSATDTQYF
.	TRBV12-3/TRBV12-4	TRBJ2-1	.	TGTGCCAGCAGGAAGACTAGTTTCTACAATGAGCAGTTCTTC	CASRKTSFYNEQFF
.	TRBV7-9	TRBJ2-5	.	TGTGCCAGCCTTCCCCTAAGCGGAACCGAAGAGACCCAGTACTTC	CASLPLSGTEETQYF
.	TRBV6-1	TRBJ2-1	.	TGTGCCAGCAGTATCAGGGAATTCTCCTACAATGAGCAGTTCTTC	CASSIREFSYNEQFF
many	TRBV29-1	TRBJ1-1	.	TGCAGCGTTGGGCCGAATCTCGCGGTGTACACTGAAGCTTTCTTT	CSVGPNLAVYTEAFF
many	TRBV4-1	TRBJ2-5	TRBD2	TGCGCCAGCAGCCGTTGGTTAGCGGGAAAAGAGACCCAGTACTTC	CASSRWLAGKETQYF
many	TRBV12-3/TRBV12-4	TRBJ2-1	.	TGTGCCAGCAGTTTAGCTCCGGGGAAACATGAGCAGTTCTTC	CASSLAPGKHEQFF
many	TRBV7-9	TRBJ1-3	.	TGTGCCAGCAGCTTGCGGGGGCCACTGTCTGGAAACACCATATATTTT	CASSLRGPLSGNTIYF
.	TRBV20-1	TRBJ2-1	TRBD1	TGCAGTGCTAGGATACAGGGGACCCCAAAAGGAGATTACAATGAGCTGTTCTTC	CSARIQGTPKGDYNELFF
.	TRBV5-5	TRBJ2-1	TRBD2	TGTGCCAGCAGCTTGTCTTTAGTAGCGGGGTGGGGCAATGAGCAGTTCTTC	CASSLSLVAGWGNEQFF
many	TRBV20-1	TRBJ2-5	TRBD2	TGCAGTGCTAGAGAGGTAGCGGGAGTAGGTTGGGAGACCCAGTACTTC	CSAREVAGVGWETQYF
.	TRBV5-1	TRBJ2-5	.	TGCGCCAGCAGCTTGGCCGGAGCTCCAGATGAGACCCAGTACTTC	CASSLAGAPDETQYF
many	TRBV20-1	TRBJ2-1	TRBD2	TGCAGTGCTTTTGGGACTAGAGGCAATGAGCAGTTCTTC	CSAFGTRGNEQFF
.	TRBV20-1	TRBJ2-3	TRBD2	TGCAGTTCTCGAAGCGGGAGTTTCTCAGATACGCAGTATTTT	CSSRSGSFSDTQYF
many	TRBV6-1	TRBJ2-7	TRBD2	TGTGCCAGCAGTCCTCTAGCGGGAGGACAGGCCGAGCAGTACTTC	CASSPLAGGQAEQYF
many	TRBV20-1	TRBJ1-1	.	TGCAGTGCTGCCCTTGGGGACACCGAGAACACTGAAGCTTTCTTT	CSAALGDTENTEAFF
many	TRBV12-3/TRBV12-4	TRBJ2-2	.	TGTGCCAGCATCCGACTAGGTTGGGGGTCGAACACCGGGGAGCTGTTTTTT	CASIRLGWGSNTGELFF
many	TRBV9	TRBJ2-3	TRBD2	TGTGCCAGCAGCGTCGCCGGGACTAGCACCACAGATACGCAGTATTTT	CASSVAGTSTTDTQYF
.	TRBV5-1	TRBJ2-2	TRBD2	TGCGCCAGCAGCCTAGGGACTAGCGGGAGTTTCCGGGAGCTGTTTTTT	CASSLGTSGSFRELFF
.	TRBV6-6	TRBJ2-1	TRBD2	TGTGCCAGCAGTAAGACTAGCGGGGGGGAGCAGTTCTTC	CASSKTSGGEQFF
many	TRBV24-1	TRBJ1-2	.	TGTGCCACCAGTGATGGCCCCGGGGGTTCCTACACCTTC	CATSDGPGGSYTF
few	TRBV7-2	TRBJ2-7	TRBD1	TGTGCCAGCAGCCCTAAACCTGGACAGGGGGGTTCCTACGAGCAGTACTTC	CASSPKPGQGGSYEQYF
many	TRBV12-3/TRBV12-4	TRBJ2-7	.	TGTGCCAGCAGTAGGGCCACAGGGCTGGGGCCCTACGAGCAGTACTTC	CASSRATGLGPYEQYF
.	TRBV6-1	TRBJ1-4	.	TGTGCCAGCAGGGGTCGCGACGTCACTAATGAAAAACTGTTTTTT	CASRGRDVTNEKLFF
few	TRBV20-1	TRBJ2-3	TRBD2	TGCAGTGCGAACACGGGACTAGAGAGCACAGATACGCAGTATTTT	CSANTGLESTDTQYF
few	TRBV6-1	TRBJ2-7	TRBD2	TGTGCCAGCAGTCGAGTAGCGGGACCGTCCTACGAGCAGTACTTC	CASSRVAGPSYEQYF
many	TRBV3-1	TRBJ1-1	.	TGTGCCAGCAGTCGGGACGGGGTGAACACTGAAGCTTTCTTT	CASSRDGVNTEAFF
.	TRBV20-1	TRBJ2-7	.	TGCAGTGCTTTGGACTCCTACGAGCAGTACTTC	CSALDSYEQYF
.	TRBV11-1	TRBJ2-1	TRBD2	TGTGCCAGCAGCCAAATGGGACTAGCTTACAATGAGCAGTTCTTC	CASSQMGLAYNEQFF
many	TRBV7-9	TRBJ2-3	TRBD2	TGTGCCAGCAGCTTCACTAGCGGGACAGATACGCAGTATTTT	CASSFTSGTDTQYF
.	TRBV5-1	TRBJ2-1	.	TGCGCCAGCAGCCCGGGGCCAGGGACCCTCTCCTACAATGAGCAGTTCTTC	CASSPGPGTLSYNEQFF